The clone carrying this T cell receptor (beta chain) came up many times. Its antigen is as yet unknown. The sample is drawn from a study of T cells in Graves' hyperthyroidism and ophthalmopathy. Background on the study: Specimen type is peripheral blood, collected at initial diagnosis prior to any treatment.

Study-wide points: In blood, most of the thyroid clonotypes expanded above 0.001 were also present. A model built on 13 V-J features separated ophthalmopathy from stable hyperthyroidism.

RNA transcripts provided the source from which TCR beta CDR3 regions were amplified. HTBI primers were used for first-round RT-PCR of the TCR CDR3. TCRdb re-derived calls from the multiplex PCR reads in MiXCR, one entry per CDR3 protein. The sample consists of around 600,000 distinct CDR3 sequences, 15% to 20% of them appearing once. The CDR3 covers 12 residues. Germline CDR1 reads MNHEY; CDR2 reads SMNVEV (reference sequence). The germline V and J ends were trimmed by 2 bases and 9 bases, with 8 bases remaining between them. Those patients with uncontrolled infection, other autoimmune disease, pregnancy or lactation were excluded.

Sequencing used blood. The chain recombines TRBV27 with TRBJ2-1, with D uncertain. This receptor was identified in a middle-aged woman with Graves' ophthalmopathy. This chain's CDR3 is CASSLRVGEQFF. Here the CDR3 DNA reads TGTGCCAGCAGTTTACGGGTGGGTGAGCAGTTCTTC.